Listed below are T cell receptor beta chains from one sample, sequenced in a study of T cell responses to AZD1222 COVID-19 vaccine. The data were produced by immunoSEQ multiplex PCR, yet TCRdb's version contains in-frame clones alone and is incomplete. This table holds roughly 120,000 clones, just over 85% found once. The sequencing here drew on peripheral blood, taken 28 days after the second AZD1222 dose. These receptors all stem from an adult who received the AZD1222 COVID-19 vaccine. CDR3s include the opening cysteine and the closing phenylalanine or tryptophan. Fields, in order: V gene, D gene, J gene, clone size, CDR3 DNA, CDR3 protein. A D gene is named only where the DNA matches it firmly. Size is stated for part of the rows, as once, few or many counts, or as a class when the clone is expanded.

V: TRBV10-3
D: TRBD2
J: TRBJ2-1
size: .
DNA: TGTGCCATCAGTTCTGGACTAGCGGGGGGCTCGTCGGAGCAGTTCTTC
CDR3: CAISSGLAGGSSEQFF

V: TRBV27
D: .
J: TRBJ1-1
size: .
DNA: TGTGCCAGCAGTTTGTATAATACAGGCTTAACTGAAGCTTTCTTT
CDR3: CASSLYNTGLTEAFF

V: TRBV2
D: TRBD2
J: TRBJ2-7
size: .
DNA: TGTGCCAGCAGCGGGAAAGGGACTAGCGGGAGTCGGTACTTC
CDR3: CASSGKGTSGSRYF

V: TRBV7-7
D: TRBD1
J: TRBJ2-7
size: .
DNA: TGTGCCATTCACCACACCACTGTTTTAGGACAGGGACGTTGCGAGCAGTACTTC
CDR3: CAIHHTTVLGQGRCEQYF

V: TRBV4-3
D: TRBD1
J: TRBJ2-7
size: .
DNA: TGCGCCAGCAGCCAAGGGCGGACAGGAGGTTTGTTCGAGCAGTACTTC
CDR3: CASSQGRTGGLFEQYF

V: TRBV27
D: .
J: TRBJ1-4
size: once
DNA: TGTGCCAGCAGTTCTTGGCCCGGCGAAAAACTGTTTTTT
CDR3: CASSSWPGEKLFF

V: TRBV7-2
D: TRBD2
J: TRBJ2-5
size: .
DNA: TGTGCCAGCAGCGGGTTTATAGCGGGGGAGACCCAGTACTTC
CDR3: CASSGFIAGETQYF

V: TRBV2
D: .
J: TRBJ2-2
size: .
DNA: TGTGCCAGCAGCCAGGACCACACCGGGGAGCTGTTTTTT
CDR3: CASSQDHTGELFF

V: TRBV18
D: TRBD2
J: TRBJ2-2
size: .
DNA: TGTGCCAGCTCACCACTGTTGACTAGCGGAGGCATTACGAACACCGGGGAGCTGTTTTTT
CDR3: CASSPLLTSGGITNTGELFF

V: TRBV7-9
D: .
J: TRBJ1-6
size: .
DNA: TGTGCCAGCAGCTCCTCAACAGGGTACAATTCACCCCTCCACTTT
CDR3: CASSSSTGYNSPLHF

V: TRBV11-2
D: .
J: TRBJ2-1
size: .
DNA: TGTGCCAGCAGCCGCCTGGTAGGGGGGAATGAGCAGTTCTTC
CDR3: CASSRLVGGNEQFF

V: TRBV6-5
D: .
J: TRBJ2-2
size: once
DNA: TGTGCCAGCACGGGGGACACCGGGGAGCTGTTTTTT
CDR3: CASTGDTGELFF

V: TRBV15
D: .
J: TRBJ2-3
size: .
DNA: TGTGCCACCAGCAGATCTTTCAGCCGGGACCCCCGGGATACGCAGTATTTT
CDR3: CATSRSFSRDPRDTQYF

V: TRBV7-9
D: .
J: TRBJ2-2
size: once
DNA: TGTGCCAGCAGCTTACGACAGGAGTTAGAGCTGTTTTTT
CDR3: CASSLRQELELFF

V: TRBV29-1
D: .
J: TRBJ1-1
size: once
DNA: TGCAACGTTGGCGGCGATCTTTGGGGTAACACTGAAGCTTTCTTT
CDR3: CNVGGDLWGNTEAFF

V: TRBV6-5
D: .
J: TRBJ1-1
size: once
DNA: TGTGCCAGCAGTTATCGATTGAAAAACACTGAAGCTTTCTTT
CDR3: CASSYRLKNTEAFF

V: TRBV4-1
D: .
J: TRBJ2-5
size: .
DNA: TGCGCCAGCAGCCAACAGGAGATCCAAGAGACCCAGTACTTC
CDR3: CASSQQEIQETQYF

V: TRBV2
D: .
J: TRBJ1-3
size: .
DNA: TGTGCCAGCACTGAGAGCGGAAACACCATATATTTT
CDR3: CASTESGNTIYF

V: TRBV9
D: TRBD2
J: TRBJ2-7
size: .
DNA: TGTGCCAGCAGCGTTAGCGGGAGCTGGGCCGACGAGCAGTACTTC
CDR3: CASSVSGSWADEQYF

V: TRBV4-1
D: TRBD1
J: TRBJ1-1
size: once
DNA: TGCGCCAGCAGCACACGGGGACAGGGTACGCGTGAAGCTTTCTTT
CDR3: CASSTRGQGTREAFF

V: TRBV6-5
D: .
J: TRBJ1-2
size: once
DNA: TGTGCCAGCAGTTACCCAGGTGCCTATGGCTACACCTTC
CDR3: CASSYPGAYGYTF

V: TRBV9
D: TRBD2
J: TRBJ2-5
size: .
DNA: TGTGCCAGCAGCGTAGGACTAGCGGGGGGTCAAGAGACCCAGTACTTC
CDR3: CASSVGLAGGQETQYF

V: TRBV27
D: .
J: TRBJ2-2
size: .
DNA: TGTGCCAGCAGTTTATCTACAGGAGTGAACACCGGGGAGCTGTTTTTT
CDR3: CASSLSTGVNTGELFF

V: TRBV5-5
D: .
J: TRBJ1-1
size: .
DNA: TGTGCCAGCAGCTTGGCCCGGGGTGGTACTGAAGCTTTCTTT
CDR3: CASSLARGGTEAFF

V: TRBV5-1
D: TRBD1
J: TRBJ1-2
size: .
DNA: TGCGCCAGCAGGCAAACAGGGGGCGCTGGAAATGGCTACACCTTC
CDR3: CASRQTGGAGNGYTF

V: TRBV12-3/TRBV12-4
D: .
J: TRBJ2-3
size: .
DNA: TGTGCCAGCAGTTTTTTCAGCACAGATACGCAGTATTTT
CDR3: CASSFFSTDTQYF

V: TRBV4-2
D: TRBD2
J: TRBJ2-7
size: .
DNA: TGTGCCAGCAGCCAGGGAAGGACTAGCGAGACCTACGAGCAGTACTTC
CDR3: CASSQGRTSETYEQYF

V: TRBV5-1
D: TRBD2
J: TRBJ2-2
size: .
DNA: TGCGCCAGCAGCTCCCTAGCGGGAGCGAACACCGGGGAGCTGTTTTTT
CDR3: CASSSLAGANTGELFF

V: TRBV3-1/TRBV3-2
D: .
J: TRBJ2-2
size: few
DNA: TGTGCCAGCAGCCAAACTCGGGTGAACACCGGGGAGCTGTTTTTT
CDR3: CASSQTRVNTGELFF

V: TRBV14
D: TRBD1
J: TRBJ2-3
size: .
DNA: TGTGCCAGCAGCCGGAGGACAGGGTCGGGCACAGATACGCAGTATTTT
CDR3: CASSRRTGSGTDTQYF

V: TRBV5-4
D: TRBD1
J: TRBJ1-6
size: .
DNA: TGTGCCAGCAGCTTGAGACAGGGCACGCATTCACCCCTCCACTTT
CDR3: CASSLRQGTHSPLHF

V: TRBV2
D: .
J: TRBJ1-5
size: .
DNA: TGTGCCAGCAGTTCCGGGACATCTCAGCCCCAGCATTTT
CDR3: CASSSGTSQPQHF

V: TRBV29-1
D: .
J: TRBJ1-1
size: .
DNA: TGCAGCGCCTGTAAGGCGGTGAACACTGAAGCTTTCTTT
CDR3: CSACKAVNTEAFF

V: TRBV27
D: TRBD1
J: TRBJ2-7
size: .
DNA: TGTGCCAGCATTAACACCGGGACAGGGGATACGTACGAGCAGTACTTC
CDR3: CASINTGTGDTYEQYF

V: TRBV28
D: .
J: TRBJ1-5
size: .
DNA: TGTGCTCACCAACTCCCCGGCAATCAGCCCCAGCATTTT
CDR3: CAHQLPGNQPQHF

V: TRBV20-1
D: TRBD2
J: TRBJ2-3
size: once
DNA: TGCAGTGCTAGTCCTAGCGGGATCCTCGATACGCAGTATTTT
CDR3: CSASPSGILDTQYF

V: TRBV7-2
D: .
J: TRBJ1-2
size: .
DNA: TGTGCCAGCAGCAGCCGGGGGACCTATGGCTACACCTTC
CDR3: CASSSRGTYGYTF

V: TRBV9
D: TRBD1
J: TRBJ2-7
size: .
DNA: TGTGCCAGCAGCCCCTCCGGGACAGCCTCCTACGAGCAGTACTTC
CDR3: CASSPSGTASYEQYF

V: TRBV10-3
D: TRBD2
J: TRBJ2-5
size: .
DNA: TGTGCCTCAGGCGGGGGTTTCCAAGAGACCCAGTACTTC
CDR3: CASGGGFQETQYF

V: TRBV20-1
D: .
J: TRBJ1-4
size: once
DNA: TGCAGTGCCCAGCGTGAAAAACTGTTTTTT
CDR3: CSAQREKLFF

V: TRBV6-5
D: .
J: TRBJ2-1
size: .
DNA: TGTGCCAGCAGCCGGGGACCCAACAATGAGCAGTTCTTC
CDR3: CASSRGPNNEQFF

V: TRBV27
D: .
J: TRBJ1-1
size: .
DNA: TGTGCCAGCAGTTTGGGGACGAAAAACACTGAAGCTTTCTTT
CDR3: CASSLGTKNTEAFF

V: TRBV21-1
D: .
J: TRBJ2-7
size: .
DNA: TGTGCCAGCAGCAAAGCTAGGGTCCGACAACCAGCCTACGAGCAGTACTTC
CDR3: CASSKARVRQPAYEQYF

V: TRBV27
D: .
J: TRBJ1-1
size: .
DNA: TGTGCCAGCAGACTTGGGGTTAACACTGAAGCTTTCTTT
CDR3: CASRLGVNTEAFF

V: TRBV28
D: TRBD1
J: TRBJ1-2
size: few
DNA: TGTGCCAGCAGTTTGGAGGGGGCGTTGAGCTACACCTTC
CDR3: CASSLEGALSYTF

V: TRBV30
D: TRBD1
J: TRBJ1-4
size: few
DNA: TGTGCCTCTGAAGCAGGGGGTGGGAAACTGTTTTTT
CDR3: CASEAGGGKLFF

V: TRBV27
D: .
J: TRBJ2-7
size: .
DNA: TGTGCCAGCGGAGTTGGCGAGCAGTACTTC
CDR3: CASGVGEQYF

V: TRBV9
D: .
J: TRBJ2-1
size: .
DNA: TGTGCCAGCAGCGGTGATGAGCAGTTCTTC
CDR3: CASSGDEQFF

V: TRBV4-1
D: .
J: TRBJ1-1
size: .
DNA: TGCGCCAGCAGCCAAGATCATGCAGGGTGGACTGAAGCTTTCTTT
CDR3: CASSQDHAGWTEAFF